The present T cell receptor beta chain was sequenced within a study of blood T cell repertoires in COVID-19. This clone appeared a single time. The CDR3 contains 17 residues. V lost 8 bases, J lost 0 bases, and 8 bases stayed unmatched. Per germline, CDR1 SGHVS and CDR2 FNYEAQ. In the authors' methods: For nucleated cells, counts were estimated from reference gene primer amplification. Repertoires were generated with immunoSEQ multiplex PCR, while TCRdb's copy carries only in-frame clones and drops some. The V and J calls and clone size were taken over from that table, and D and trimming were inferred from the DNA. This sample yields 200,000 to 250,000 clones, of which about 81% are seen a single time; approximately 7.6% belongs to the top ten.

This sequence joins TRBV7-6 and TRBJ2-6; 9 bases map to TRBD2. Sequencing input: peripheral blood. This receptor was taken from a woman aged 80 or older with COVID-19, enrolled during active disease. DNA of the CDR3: TGTGCCAGCGGCCCGCGGGGGGGGAACTCTGGGGCCAACGTCCTGACTTTC. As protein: CASGPRGGNSGANVLTF. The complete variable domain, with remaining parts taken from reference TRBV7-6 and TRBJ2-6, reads GAGVSQSPRYKVTKRGQDVALRCDPISGHVSLYWYRQALGQGPEFLTYFNYEAQQDKSGLPNDRFSAERPEGSISTLTIQRTEQRDSAMYRCASGPRGGNSGANVLTFGAGSRLTVL.